This TCR beta chain was found in a study of T cell responses to AZD1222 COVID-19 vaccine. The repertoire was sequenced with immunoSEQ multiplex PCR; TCRdb's copy has only in-frame clones and lacks some. The data show under 140,000 clones, 85% to 95% seen once. The length of the CDR3 is 13 residues. The germline CDR1 and CDR2 sequences are SGDLS and YYNGEE. The V end lost 3 bases, the J end lost 9 bases, and 10 bases lay between the germline ends. Findings and caveats of the study: Following two doses of AZD1222, Spike-specific TCR breadth and depth rose. Baseline serology detected seropositivity in only six AZD1222 recipients. Along spike, vaccine-associated CD4 TCRs were found throughout, with dominance at 160-218 and 743-854. White British donors predominated, females outnumbered males, and clonal diversity was possibly underestimated.

A word on this clone: Its specificity is unknown.

The gene calls are TRBV9 and TRBJ1-6; TRBD1 is a possible D gene (5 bases). The specimen was peripheral blood, collected on day 0 of AZD1222 vaccination. This TCR came from an adult in good health. The CDR3: CASSEGLGSPLHF. CDR3 in DNA: TGTGCCAGCAGCGAGGGGCTCGGTTCACCCCTCCACTTT.